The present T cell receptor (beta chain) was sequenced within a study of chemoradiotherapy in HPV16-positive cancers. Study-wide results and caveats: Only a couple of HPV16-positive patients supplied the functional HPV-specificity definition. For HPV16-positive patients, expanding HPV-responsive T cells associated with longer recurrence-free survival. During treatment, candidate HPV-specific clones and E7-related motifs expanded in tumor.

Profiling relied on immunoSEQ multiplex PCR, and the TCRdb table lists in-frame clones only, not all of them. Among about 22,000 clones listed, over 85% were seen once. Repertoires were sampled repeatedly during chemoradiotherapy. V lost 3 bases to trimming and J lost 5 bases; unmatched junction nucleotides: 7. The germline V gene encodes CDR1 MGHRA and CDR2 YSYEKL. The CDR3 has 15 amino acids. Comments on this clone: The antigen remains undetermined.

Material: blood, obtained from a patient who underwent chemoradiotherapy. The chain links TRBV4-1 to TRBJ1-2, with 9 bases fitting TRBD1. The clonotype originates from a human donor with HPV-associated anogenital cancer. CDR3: CASSQEHGQGYGYTF. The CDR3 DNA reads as TGCGCCAGCAGCCAGGAACATGGACAGGGGTATGGCTACACCTTC.